This TCR beta chain was sequenced in a study of blood T cell repertoires in COVID-19. The overall study: PBMCs, B-cell-depleted T cells, or T cells were the source of the cDNA or gDNA that made up the material.

In the authors' workflow: Estimated nucleated cell counts came from reference gene primer amplification. The repertoire was sequenced with immunoSEQ multiplex PCR; TCRdb's copy has only in-frame clones and lacks some. For V, J and clone size, that table is used; D and trimming come from the DNA. The sample lists about 200,000 clones, about 79% occurring once. The CDR3 is made up of 16 amino acids. Trimming cost V 5 bases and J 9 bases; bases outside gene matches: 17. The germline V gene encodes CDR1 SEHNR and CDR2 FQNEAQ (reference sequence). The source material was peripheral blood. The gene calls are TRBV7-9 and TRBJ2-7, with 9 bases aligning to TRBD2. This sequence was found in a man over 45 with active or convalescent COVID-19. DNA for the CDR3: TGTGCCAGCAGCCCTACGGGGACTAGCAACAAGATCGGGCAGTACGTC. Translated, it gives CASSPTGTSNKIGQYV.